This entry features one T cell receptor beta chain sequence. This record belongs to a study of graft-versus-host responses after intestinal transplantation. Clones were read by immunoSEQ multiplex PCR, and TCRdb kept only the in-frame ones, dropping some. The sample holds around 96,000 clones, around 90% seen once. Sequencing used PBMCs, obtained 450 to 460 days after intestinal transplant. The source is a human patient who received an intestinal transplant, so some T cells may come from the graft donor.

This CDR3 is CASSQKSGGAGIIQYF. The CDR3 bases are TGTGCCAGCAGCCAAAAAAGCGGGGGGGCCGGGATCATTCAGTACTTC. The chain carries TRBV4-2 and TRBJ2-4; 10 bases match TRBD2. The CDR3 has 16 amino acids. In germline, CDR1 is LGHNA, CDR2 YNFKEQ. J was trimmed by 9 bases and V by 2 bases; bases with no gene match: 10.